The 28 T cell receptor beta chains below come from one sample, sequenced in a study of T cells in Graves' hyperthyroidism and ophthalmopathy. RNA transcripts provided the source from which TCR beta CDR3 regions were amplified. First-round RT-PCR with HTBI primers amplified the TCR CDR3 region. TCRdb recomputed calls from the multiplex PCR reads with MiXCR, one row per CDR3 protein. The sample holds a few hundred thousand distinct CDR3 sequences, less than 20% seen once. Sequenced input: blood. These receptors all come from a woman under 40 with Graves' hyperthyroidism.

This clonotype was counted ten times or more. Written as DNA, the CDR3 is TGCAGTGCCTCAGGAGCGTGGGCAGGGGTAGACTATGGCTACACCTTC. Its protein product is CSASGAWAGVDYGYTF. This chain connects TRBV20-1 to TRBJ1-2; a possible D gene is TRBD1 (6 bases). This CDR3 is 16 amino acids long. CDR1 is DFQATT and CDR2 is SNEGSKA in the germline V gene (reference sequence). V dropped 6 bases and J dropped 3 bases, with 23 bases sitting between them.

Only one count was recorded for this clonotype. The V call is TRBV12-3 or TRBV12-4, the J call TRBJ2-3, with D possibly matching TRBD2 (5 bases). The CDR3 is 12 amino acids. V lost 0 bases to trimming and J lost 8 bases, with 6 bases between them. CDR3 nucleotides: TGTGCCAGCAGTTTAGCGGGAGTTACGCAGTATTTT. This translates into CASSLAGVTQYF.

CDR3 DNA: TGCAGTGCTAGAAGCCTCCGGGGTAGTGGAGAGCAGTTCTTC. Translated: CSARSLRGSGEQFF. V is TRBV20-1 and J is TRBJ2-1; D possibly corresponds to TRBD2 (5 bases). CDR1 and CDR2 from the germline V gene are DFQATT and SNEGSKA (reference sequence). Trimming took 2 bases from V and 10 from J, leaving 18 bases between them. The CDR3 totals 14 residues.

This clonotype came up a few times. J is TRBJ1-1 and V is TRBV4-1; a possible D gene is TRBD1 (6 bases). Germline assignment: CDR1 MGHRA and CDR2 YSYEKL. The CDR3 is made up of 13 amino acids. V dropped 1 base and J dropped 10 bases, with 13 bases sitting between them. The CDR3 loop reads CASSQGQGNGAFF. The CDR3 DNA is TGCGCCAGCAGCCAAGGTCAGGGGAATGGAGCTTTCTTT.

The CDR3 coding sequence is TGTGCCAGCAGTTCCAGTAGCGGGAGGTATGGAAGGGAGCTGTTTTTT. This gives the protein CASSSSSGRYGRELFF. The rearrangement uses TRBV28 and TRBJ2-2, with 10 bases identical to TRBD2. The V gene's germline CDR1 is MDHEN and CDR2 SYDVKM. CDR3 length: 16 residues. With 4 bases clipped from V and 9 bases from J, the junction kept 11 bases outside the gene matches.

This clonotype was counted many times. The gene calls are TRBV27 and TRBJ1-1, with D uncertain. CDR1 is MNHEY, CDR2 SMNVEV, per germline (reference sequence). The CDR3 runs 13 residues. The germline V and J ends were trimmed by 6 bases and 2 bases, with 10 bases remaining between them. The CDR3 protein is CASSLQSNTEAFF. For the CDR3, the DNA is TGTGCCAGCAGCTTGCAGAGCAACACTGAAGCTTTCTTT.

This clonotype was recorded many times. The CDR3 DNA is TGCGCCAGCAGTCGCGGGGGTGCCGGTTACGAGCAGTACTTC. Translating it yields CASSRGGAGYEQYF. The chain has TRBV10-1 and TRBJ2-7; 7 nucleotides line up with TRBD2. CDR1 and CDR2 (germline): WNHNN, SYGVQD (reference sequence). With V trimmed by 5 bases and J by 4 bases, 8 bases remained unmatched. CDR3 length: 14 amino acids.

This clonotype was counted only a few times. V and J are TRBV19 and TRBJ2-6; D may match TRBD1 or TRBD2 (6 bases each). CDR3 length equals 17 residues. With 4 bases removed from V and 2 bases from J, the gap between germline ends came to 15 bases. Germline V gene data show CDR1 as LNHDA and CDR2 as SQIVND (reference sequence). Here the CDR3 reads CASSTRGRSPGANVLTF. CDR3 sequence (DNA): TGTGCCAGTAGTACGAGGGGGAGGAGCCCTGGGGCCAACGTCCTGACTTTC.

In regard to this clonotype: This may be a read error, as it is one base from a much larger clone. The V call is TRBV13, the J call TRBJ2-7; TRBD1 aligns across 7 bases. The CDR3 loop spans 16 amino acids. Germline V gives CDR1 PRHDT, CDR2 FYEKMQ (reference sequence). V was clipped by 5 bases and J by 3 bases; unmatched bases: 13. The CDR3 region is CASSLTRDRTVYEQYF. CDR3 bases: TGTGCCAGCAGCCTGACCCGGGACAGAACAGTCTACGAGCAGTACTTC.

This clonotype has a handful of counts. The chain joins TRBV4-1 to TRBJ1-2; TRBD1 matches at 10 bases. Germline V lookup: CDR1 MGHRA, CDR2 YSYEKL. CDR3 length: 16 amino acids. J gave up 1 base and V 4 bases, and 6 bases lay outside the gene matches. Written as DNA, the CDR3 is TGCGCCAGCAGCCTCGTCGGGGACAGGGGTAACTATGGCTACACCTTC. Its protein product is CASSLVGDRGNYGYTF.

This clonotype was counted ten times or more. The CDR3 DNA follows: TGTGCCTGGAGTGTTGCCCTAGCGAGCAATGAGCAGTTCTTC. Its translation is CAWSVALASNEQFF. V and J are TRBV30 and TRBJ2-1; maybe TRBD2 (6 bases). Germline V lookup: CDR1 GTSNPN, CDR2 SVGIG (reference sequence). V was trimmed by 0 bases and J by 6 bases, leaving 12 bases between them. The CDR3 length is 14 residues.

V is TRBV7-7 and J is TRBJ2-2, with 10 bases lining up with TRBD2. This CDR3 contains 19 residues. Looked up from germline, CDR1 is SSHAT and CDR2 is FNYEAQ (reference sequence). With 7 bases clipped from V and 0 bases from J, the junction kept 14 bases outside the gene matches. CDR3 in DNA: TGTGCCAGCACTAGATGGACTAGCGGAATTGCCCCGAACACCGGGGAGCTGTTTTTT. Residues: CASTRWTSGIAPNTGELFF.

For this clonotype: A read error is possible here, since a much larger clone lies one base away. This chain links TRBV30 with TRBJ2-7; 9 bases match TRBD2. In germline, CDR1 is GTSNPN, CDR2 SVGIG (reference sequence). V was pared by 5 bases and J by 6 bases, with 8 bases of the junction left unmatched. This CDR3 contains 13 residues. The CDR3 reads CAWGPGLAREQYF. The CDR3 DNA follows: TGTGCCTGGGGTCCCGGACTAGCGCGCGAGCAGTACTTC.

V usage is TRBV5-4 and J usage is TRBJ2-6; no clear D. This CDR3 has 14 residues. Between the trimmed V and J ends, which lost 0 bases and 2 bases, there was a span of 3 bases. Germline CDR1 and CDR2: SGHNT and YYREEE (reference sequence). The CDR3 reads CASSLGTGANVLTF. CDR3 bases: TGTGCCAGCAGCTTGGGTACTGGGGCCAACGTCCTGACTTTC.

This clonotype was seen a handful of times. The CDR3 DNA reads TGTGCCACCAGTGACTCCAGCGGGAGCGGCAAAAACATTCAGTACTTC. Translated: CATSDSSGSGKNIQYF. The rearrangement joins TRBV24-1 to TRBJ2-4; 8 bases are a match to TRBD2. V was clipped by 4 bases and J by 3 bases; unmatched bases: 7. Germline V CDR1 and CDR2: KGHDR, SFDVKD. CDR3 length equals 16 residues.

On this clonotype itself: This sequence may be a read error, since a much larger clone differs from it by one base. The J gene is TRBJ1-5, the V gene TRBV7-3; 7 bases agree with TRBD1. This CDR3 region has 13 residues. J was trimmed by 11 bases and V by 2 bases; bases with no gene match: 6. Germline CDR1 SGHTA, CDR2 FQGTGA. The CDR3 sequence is CASSLEGGRSQHF. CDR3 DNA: TGTGCCAGCAGCTTAGAAGGGGGCCGGTCCCAGCATTTT.

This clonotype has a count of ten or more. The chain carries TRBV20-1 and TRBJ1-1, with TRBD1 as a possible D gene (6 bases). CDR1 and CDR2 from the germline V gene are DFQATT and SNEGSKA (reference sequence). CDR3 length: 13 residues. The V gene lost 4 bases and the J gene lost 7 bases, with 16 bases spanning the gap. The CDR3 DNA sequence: TGCAGTGCTAAGAACCGGGACACCGGTGAAGCTTTCTTT. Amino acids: CSAKNRDTGEAFF.

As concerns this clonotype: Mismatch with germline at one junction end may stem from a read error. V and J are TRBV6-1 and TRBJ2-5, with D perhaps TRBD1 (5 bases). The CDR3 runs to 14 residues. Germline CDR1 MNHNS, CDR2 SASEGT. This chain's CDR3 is CASNEIQGLETQYF. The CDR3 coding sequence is TGTGCCAGCAATGAAATTCAGGGCCTGGAGACCCAGTACTTC.

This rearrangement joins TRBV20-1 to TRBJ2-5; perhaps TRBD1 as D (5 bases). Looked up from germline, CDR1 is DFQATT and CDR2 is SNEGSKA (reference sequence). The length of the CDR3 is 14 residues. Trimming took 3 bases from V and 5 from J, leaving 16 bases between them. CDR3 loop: CSASQGRRVETQYF. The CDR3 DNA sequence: TGCAGTGCTAGTCAGGGTCGCAGGGTTGAGACCCAGTACTTC.

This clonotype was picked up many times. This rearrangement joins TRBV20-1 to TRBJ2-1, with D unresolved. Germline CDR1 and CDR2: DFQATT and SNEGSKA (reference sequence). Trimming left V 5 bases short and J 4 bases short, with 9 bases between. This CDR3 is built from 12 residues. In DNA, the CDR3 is TGCAGTGCTGAAGCTAGGTACAATGAGCAGTTCTTC. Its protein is CSAEARYNEQFF.

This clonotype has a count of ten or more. The CDR3 is CASSPGTGGAGTEAFF. DNA for the CDR3: TGTGCCAGCTCACCCGGGACAGGGGGCGCGGGCACTGAAGCTTTCTTT. The chain is built from TRBV18 and TRBJ1-1; 12 bases match TRBD1. Looked up from germline, CDR1 is KGHSH and CDR2 is LQKENI. Trimming cost V 3 bases and J 4 bases; bases outside gene matches: 6. The CDR3 contains 16 residues.

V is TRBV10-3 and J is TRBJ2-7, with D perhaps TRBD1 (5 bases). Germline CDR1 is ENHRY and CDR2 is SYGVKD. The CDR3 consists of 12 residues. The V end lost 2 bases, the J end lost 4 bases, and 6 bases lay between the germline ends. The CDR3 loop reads CAISEGAYEQYF. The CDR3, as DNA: TGTGCCATCAGTGAGGGGGCTTACGAGCAGTACTTC.

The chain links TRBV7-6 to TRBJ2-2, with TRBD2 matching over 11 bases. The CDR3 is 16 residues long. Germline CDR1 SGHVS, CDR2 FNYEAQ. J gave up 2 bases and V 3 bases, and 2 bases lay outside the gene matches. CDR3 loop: CASSFTSGGNTGELFF. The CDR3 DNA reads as TGTGCCAGCAGCTTCACTAGCGGGGGTAACACCGGGGAGCTGTTTTTT. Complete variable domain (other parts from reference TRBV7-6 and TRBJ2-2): GAGVSQSPRYKVTKRGQDVALRCDPISGHVSLYWYRQALGQGPEFLTYFNYEAQQDKSGLPNDRFSAERPEGSISTLTIQRTEQRDSAMYRCASSFTSGGNTGELFFGEGSRLTVL.

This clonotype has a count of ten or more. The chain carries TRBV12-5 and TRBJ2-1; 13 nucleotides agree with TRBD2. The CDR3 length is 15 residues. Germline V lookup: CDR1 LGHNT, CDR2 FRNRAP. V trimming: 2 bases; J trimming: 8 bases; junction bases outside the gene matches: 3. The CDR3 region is CASGLRGLAGDEQFF. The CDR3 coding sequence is TGTGCTAGTGGTTTGAGAGGACTAGCGGGGGATGAGCAGTTCTTC.

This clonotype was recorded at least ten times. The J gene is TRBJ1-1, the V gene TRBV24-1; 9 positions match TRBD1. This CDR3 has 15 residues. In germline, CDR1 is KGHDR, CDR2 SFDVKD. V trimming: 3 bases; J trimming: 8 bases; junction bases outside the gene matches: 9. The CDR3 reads CATSDRTGATGEAFF. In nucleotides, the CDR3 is TGTGCCACCAGTGATCGGACAGGGGCCACTGGAGAAGCTTTCTTT.

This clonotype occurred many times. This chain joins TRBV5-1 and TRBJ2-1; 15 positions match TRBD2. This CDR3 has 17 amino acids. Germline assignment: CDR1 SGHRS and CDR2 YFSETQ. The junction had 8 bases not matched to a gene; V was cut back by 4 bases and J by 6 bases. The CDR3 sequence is CASSRGLAGGPLNEQFF. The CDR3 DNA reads TGCGCCAGCAGCCGAGGACTAGCGGGAGGGCCCCTCAATGAGCAGTTCTTC.

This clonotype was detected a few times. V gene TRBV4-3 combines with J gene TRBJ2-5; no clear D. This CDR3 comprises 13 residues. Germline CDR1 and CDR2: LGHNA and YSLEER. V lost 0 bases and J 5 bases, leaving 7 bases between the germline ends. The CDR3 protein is CASSQDYLETQYF. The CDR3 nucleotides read TGCGCCAGCAGCCAAGATTATTTGGAGACCCAGTACTTC.

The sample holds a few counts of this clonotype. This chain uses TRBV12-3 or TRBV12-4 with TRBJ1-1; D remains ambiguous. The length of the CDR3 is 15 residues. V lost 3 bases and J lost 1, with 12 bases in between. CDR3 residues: CASSLVSRGNTEAFF. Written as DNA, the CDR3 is TGTGCCAGCAGTTTGGTCAGTCGGGGGAACACTGAAGCTTTCTTT.